Each of the 5 T cell receptor beta chains below was sequenced from the same sample in a study of T cells in Graves' hyperthyroidism and ophthalmopathy. Amplified TCR beta CDR3 regions derived from RNA transcripts. Primed by the HTBI set, a first-round RT-PCR was run on the TCR CDR3. Each CDR3 protein is one row after TCRdb ran MiXCR on the multiplex PCR reads. The data contain about 560,000 distinct CDR3 sequences, roughly 15% of them singletons. What was sequenced was blood. The source of these receptors is a woman between 40 and 55 years old with Graves' hyperthyroidism.

The genes are TRBV19 and TRBJ2-3; D uncertain. V gave up 4 bases and J gave up 2 bases, with 7 bases separating them. Per germline, CDR1 LNHDA and CDR2 SQIVND (reference sequence). The CDR3 has 13 residues. CDR3 loop: CASSSVHTDTQYF. CDR3 nucleotide sequence: TGTGCCAGTAGTAGCGTGCACACAGATACGCAGTATTTT. Supplemented by reference TRBV19 and TRBJ2-3, the full variable domain reads DGGITQSPKYLFRKEGQNVTLSCEQNLNHDAMYWYRQDPGQGLRLIYYSQIVNDFQKGDIAEGYSVSREKKESFPLTVTSAQKNPTAFYLCASSSVHTDTQYFGPGTRLTVL.

This clonotype occurred many times. This chain connects TRBV28 to TRBJ2-7; D gene ambiguous. CDR1 MDHEN and CDR2 SYDVKM come from the germline V gene. The CDR3 covers 14 residues. Between the trimmed V and J ends, which lost 6 bases and 1 base, there was a span of 13 bases. The CDR3 is CASRPTGVSYEQYF. The CDR3 DNA is TGTGCCAGCAGGCCTACCGGCGTTTCCTACGAGCAGTACTTC.

This clonotype appeared many times. The genes are TRBV12-3 or TRBV12-4 and TRBJ1-6, with no clear D. CDR3 length: 15 residues. The germline V and J ends were trimmed by 3 bases and 7 bases, with 13 bases remaining between them. The CDR3 DNA is TGTGCCAGCAGTTTCGATCACACTCGAAATTCACCCCTCCACTTT. This codes for CASSFDHTRNSPLHF.

This clonotype was recorded many times. This chain uses TRBV18 with TRBJ1-2; 7 positions agree with TRBD1. Per germline, CDR1 KGHSH and CDR2 LQKENI. The CDR3 runs to 15 residues. The ends lost 5 bases at V and 1 base at J; junction bases unmatched: 7. The CDR3 region is CASSTRTGVNYGYTF. The CDR3 nucleotides are TGTGCCAGCTCAACGCGGACAGGAGTTAACTATGGCTACACCTTC.

Regarding this clonotype: A much more abundant neighbour one base away suggests this may be a read error. J is TRBJ2-5 and V is TRBV11-2; D is ambiguous. V lost 2 bases to trimming and J lost 4 bases, with 17 bases between them. Germline CDR1 reads SGHAT; CDR2 reads FQNNGV. The CDR3 length is 16 residues. CDR3 loop: CASSLWRVLDGETQYF. CDR3 in DNA: TGTGCCAGCAGCTTATGGCGAGTCCTCGATGGAGAGACCCAGTACTTC.